This TCR beta chain was obtained from a study of OX40 agonist ivuxolimab in advanced cancers. Peripheral blood came from all dose cohorts at three timepoints. From germline, CDR1 is MNHEY and CDR2 SMNVEV (reference sequence). The CDR3 length is 14 residues. Trimming shortened V by 5 bases and J by 3 bases, and 14 bases separated the two germline ends. TCRdb's copy holds only in-frame clones and misses some; the assay was immunoSEQ multiplex PCR. This sample has nearly 55,000 clones, with almost 85% found just once. The sequenced sample was CD4+ or CD8+ T cells sorted from blood, obtained in a trial of the OX40 agonist ivuxolimab. The chain employs TRBV27 and TRBJ2-7; tentatively, D is TRBD2 (5 bases). The receptor was derived from an adult with an advanced solid tumor such as melanoma, head and neck, liver or kidney cancer. In nucleotides, the CDR3 is TGTGCCAGCAGTAGATGGGAGAGCCTCTACGAGCAGTACTTC. Its protein product is CASSRWESLYEQYF.